This TCR beta chain was captured by sequencing in a study of PD-1 blockade in mismatch repair-deficient tumors (dated by TCRdb to about 2017). Context from the whole study: Between late 2013 and late 2016, the trial enrolled 86 consecutive patients with about eleven types of mismatch repair-deficient cancer, all of whom had received prior treatment and were progressing. Tumor-associated T cell clones were tracked in the peripheral blood of patients responding to PD-1 blockade by deep sequencing of TCR CDR3 regions.

Results the study describes overall, beyond this receptor: Tumor-resident clones, often undetectable in blood before treatment, expanded rapidly after pembrolizumab and then contracted, generally before radiologic responses.

The V end loses 5 bases and the J end loses 2 bases, and a stretch of 13 bases separates them. The CDR3 goes from the cysteine to the phenylalanine over 15 residues. Only the CDR3 DNA is retained, 45 bases long and in frame from the first base. CDR1 and CDR2 (SEHNR, FQNEAQ) derive from the germline V gene (reference sequence). Library creation used the immunoSEQ multiplex PCR assay. Imported from immuneACCESS, the table was reduced by TCRdb to in-frame sequences with V and J called. These copies leave out some clones; in studies compared against another copy, an unresolved V gene accounts for under half, and the cause of the remainder is not known. This sample gives over 100,000 clones in total; about three quarters of them show up just once. The top ten clonotypes cover roughly 4.5% of the sample. Comment on this clone: Its antigen is not yet known. It has no much larger one-base neighbor in the sample; base qualities were not kept.

For every enrolled patient, mismatch repair deficiency was confirmed by either polymerase chain reaction or immunohistochemistry. TCR sequencing was performed for a few patients who responded to pembrolizumab therapy. The phase II trial prospectively evaluated PD-1 blockade with pembrolizumab in advanced mismatch repair-deficient cancers, independent of tissue of origin. Peripheral blood T cell samples were collected serially, before PD-1 blockade began and at several time points afterward. Blood sampling times were reported as weeks after the first pembrolizumab dose. The source is an adult with mismatch repair-deficient cancer. The sequencing here drew on peripheral blood, taken about 60 weeks after starting pembrolizumab. This chain is built from TRBV7-9 and TRBJ1-5; TRBD1 is possibly the D segment (5 matching bases). The DNA sequence follows: TGTGCCAGCAGCCGGGGCGGGCGGGGCAATCAGCCCCAGCATTTT. It specifies CASSRGGRGNQPQHF.